This TCR beta chain comes out of a study of early T cells in non-severe SARS-CoV-2 infection listed by TCRdb under 2021. Background for the entire study: Because TCR sequencing was done on bulk RNA from unsorted whole blood, the alpha and beta chains could not be paired.

Set within a cohort of healthcare workers in London, UK, this nested case-control study involved weekly PCR testing of nasopharyngeal swabs along with blood sampling. Healthcare workers were recruited during the week of the UK lockdown, between 23 and 31 March 2020, and followed weekly for up to about 15 weeks. The investigation overall reported the following: VDJdb matching was skewed toward anti-spike CD8 responses and likely underestimated virus-specific expansions, missing private and CD4 specificities.

About this clonotype itself: Its antigen is currently not known. Base qualities are not provided; no much larger clone lies one nucleotide away.

The protocol used for the library was 5' RACE. The sequencing machine was a NextSeq 500. In the TCR library protocol, unique molecular identifiers were attached to individual cDNA molecules to correct for PCR bias and sequencing error. Both TCR alpha and beta chains were sequenced, and tight co-correlation was observed between alpha and beta sequence abundances in each sample. In the original analysis: Decombinator V4 was used to annotate TCR sequences for V gene, J gene and CDR3. Expanded TCRs were defined as changing significantly between any two time points under a Poisson model with p below 0.0001. TCR abundances were normalised to the total number of TCRs sequenced per sample and were expressed as counts per million. VDJdb, accessed 1 November 2021, was searched for CMV, EBV and SARS-CoV-2 annotated TCRs, excluding TCRs annotated for multiple antigens. TCRdb passed the public sequencing reads through fastp at Q25 and MiXCR, retaining productive beta sequences. Each entry merges the rows of one CDR3 protein and shows their most common DNA and genes. In this record, the V and J calls reflect TCRdb's handling and not the investigators' own analysis. The sample table contains approximately 80,000 distinct CDR3 sequences; only one count was recorded for around 10% of them. The top ten clonotypes cover about 12% of the sample.

This TCR came from an adult who was a healthcare worker with PCR-confirmed SARS-CoV-2 infection or an uninfected control (not recorded which). Here the sequenced sample was whole blood, taken at baseline.

The nucleotides are TGCAGTGCCCGATGGGTATCTCTGAACACTGAAGCTTTCTTT. Translation gives CSARWVSLNTEAFF. The V and J genes are TRBV20-1 and TRBJ1-1, with the D gene call left open. From a lookup of the germline V gene (reference sequence), CDR1 and CDR2 are DFQATT and SNEGSKA. Trimming takes 6 bases from V and 0 bases from J, and the germline ends sit 14 bases apart. The CDR3 covers 14 residues, taking in both the cysteine and the phenylalanine. Only CDR3 DNA remains: 42 bases, in frame from the first base.